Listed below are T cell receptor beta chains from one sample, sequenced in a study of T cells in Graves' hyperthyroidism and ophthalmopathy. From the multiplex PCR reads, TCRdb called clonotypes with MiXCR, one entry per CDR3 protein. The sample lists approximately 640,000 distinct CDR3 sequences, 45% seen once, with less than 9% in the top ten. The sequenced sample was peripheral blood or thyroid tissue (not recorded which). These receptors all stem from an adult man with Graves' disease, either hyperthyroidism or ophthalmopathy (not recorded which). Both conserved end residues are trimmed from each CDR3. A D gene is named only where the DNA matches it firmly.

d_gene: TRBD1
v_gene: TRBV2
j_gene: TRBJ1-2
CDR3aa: ASTGTGIGYT

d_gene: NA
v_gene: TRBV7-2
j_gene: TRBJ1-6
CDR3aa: ASSLEGWGSPLH

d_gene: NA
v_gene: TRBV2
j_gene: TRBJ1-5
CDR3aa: ASRESQRITYKDQPQH

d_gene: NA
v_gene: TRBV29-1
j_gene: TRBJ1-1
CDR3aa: SVIPSQTGSNTEAF

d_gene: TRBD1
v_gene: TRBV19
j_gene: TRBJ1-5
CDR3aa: ASSTGVGDNQPQH

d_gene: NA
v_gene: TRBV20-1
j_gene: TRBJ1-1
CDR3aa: SAREVKTGEAF

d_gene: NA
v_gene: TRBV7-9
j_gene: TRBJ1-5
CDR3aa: ASSLVGNQPQH

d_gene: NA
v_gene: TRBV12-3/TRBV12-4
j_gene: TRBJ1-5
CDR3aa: ASSYRGQPQH

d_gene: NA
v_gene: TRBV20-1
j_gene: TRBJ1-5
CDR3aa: SARVPVKDGSSNQPQH

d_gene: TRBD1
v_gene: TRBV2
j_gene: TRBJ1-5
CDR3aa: ASREGQGSNQPQH

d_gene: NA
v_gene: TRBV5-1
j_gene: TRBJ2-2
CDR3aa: ASSLDPGVRELF

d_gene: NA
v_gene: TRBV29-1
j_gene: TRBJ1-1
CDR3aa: SATHGQNTEAF